Below, 20 T cell receptor beta chains from the same sample are listed, as sequenced in a study of T cells in localized non-small cell lung cancer. The repertoire was sequenced with immunoSEQ multiplex PCR; TCRdb's copy has only in-frame clones and lacks some. The table lists approximately 54,000 clones, about 83% of them singletons, with 20% in the top ten. The sequenced sample was peripheral blood, obtained before any cancer treatment. Source of these receptors: a female donor older than 55 with stage II squamous cell lung carcinoma.

This clone has more than one count but fewer than ten. This chain joins TRBV15 and TRBJ1-3; the match to TRBD1 covers 8 bases. Germline values: CDR1 LNHNV, CDR2 YYDKDF (reference sequence). The J segment lost 4 bases and the V segment lost 4 bases, leaving 12 bases of the junction unmatched. The CDR3 has 17 residues. CDR3 DNA sequence: TGTGCCACCAGCAAACCCACAGGGGGTAATCGAGGAAACACCATATATTTT. Protein: CATSKPTGGNRGNTIYF.

This clone was seen a handful of times. CDR3 in DNA: TGTGCCAGCAGTCAATCCCCGACAGTAATAGAGGGCTACACCTTC. Translation gives CASSQSPTVIEGYTF. This chain uses TRBV6-6 with TRBJ1-2; a weak D match, TRBD1 (5 bases). CDR3 length equals 15 residues. Germline V gene sequence: CDR1 MNHNY, CDR2 SVGAGI (reference sequence). V lost 5 bases, J lost 8 bases, and 21 bases lay in between.

V gene TRBV30 combines with J gene TRBJ2-6; D might be TRBD2 (7 bases). This CDR3 is 18 amino acids long. The germline V gene encodes CDR1 GTSNPN and CDR2 SVGIG (reference sequence). V lost 3 bases and J 0 bases, leaving 18 bases between the germline ends. The CDR3 is CAWSPRGGRVSGANVLTF. Written as DNA, the CDR3 is TGTGCCTGGAGCCCACGCGGGGGCAGGGTCTCTGGGGCCAACGTCCTGACTTTC. Based on the CDR3 plus reference TRBV30 and TRBJ2-6, the full variable domain is SQTIHQWPATLVQPVGSPLSLECTVEGTSNPNLYWYRQAAGRGLQLLFYSVGIGQISSEVPQNLSASRPQDRQFILSSKKLLLSDSGFYLCAWSPRGGRVSGANVLTFGAGSRLTVL.

The J gene is TRBJ2-3, the V gene TRBV5-1; D uncertain. The V gene's germline CDR1 is SGHRS and CDR2 YFSETQ. V was clipped by 0 bases and J by 2 bases, with 7 bases between them. The CDR3 is 14 residues long. The CDR3 nucleotides read TGCGCCAGCAGCTTGGGGGATTCCACAGATACGCAGTATTTT. Residues: CASSLGDSTDTQYF.

V and J are TRBV5-1 and TRBJ2-3; 10 nucleotides agree with TRBD1. From germline, CDR1 is SGHRS and CDR2 YFSETQ. The CDR3 sequence is 16 residues long. V lost 6 bases, J lost 4 bases, and 11 bases stayed unmatched. Here the CDR3 DNA reads TGCGCCAGCAACTATCTCCCGGGACAGGGGTCAGATACGCAGTATTTT. Its translation is CASNYLPGQGSDTQYF.

This clone was seen ten or more times. The DNA is omitted, as the CDR3 cannot be located on it reliably, and the CDR3 follows TCRdb's listing. The gene calls are TRBV6-1 and TRBJ1-2; TRBD1 is taken as the D call from the table, unchecked against the DNA. Inclusive of both ends, the CDR3 amounts to 14 amino acids. Germline V lookup: CDR1 MNHNS, CDR2 SASEGT. The CDR3 protein is CASSSSTGNYGYTF.

The gene calls are TRBV27 and TRBJ1-5, with 7 bases identical to TRBD1. This CDR3 region has 14 residues. V lost 1 base to trimming and J lost 5 bases; unmatched junction nucleotides: 2. The germline CDR1 and CDR2 sequences are MNHEY and SMNVEV (reference sequence). The CDR3 DNA sequence: TGTGCCAGCAGTTTATGGGGGACAGATCAGCCCCAGCATTTT. Protein product: CASSLWGTDQPQHF.

In nucleotides, the CDR3 is TGTGCCAGCAGCGTAGGACAGAAAGAGACCCAGTACTTC. Translated: CASSVGQKETQYF. The chain is built from TRBV9 and TRBJ2-5; tentatively, D is TRBD1 (5 bases). Germline CDR1 reads SGDLS; CDR2 reads YYNGEE. The germline V and J ends were trimmed by 0 bases and 3 bases, with 6 bases remaining between them. The CDR3 totals 13 residues.

CDR3 nucleotides: TGTGCCAGCAGCCCCGCCGGGCCACGATATGGCTACACCTTC. Residues: CASSPAGPRYGYTF. J is TRBJ1-2 and V is TRBV7-9; D is undetermined. Germline assignment: CDR1 SEHNR and CDR2 FQNEAQ (reference sequence). Deletions cut 5 bases from V and 5 bases from J, with 15 bases between. The CDR3 loop spans 14 amino acids.

Here the CDR3 reads CASSQDLRYNSPLHF. The CDR3 DNA reads TGTGCCAGCAGCCAAGATCTCCGTTATAATTCACCCCTCCACTTT. V is TRBV14 and J is TRBJ1-6; D gene unclear. V was pared by 0 bases and J by 4 bases, with 7 bases between. The CDR3 length is 15 residues. The germline V gene has CDR1 SGHDN and CDR2 FVKESK.

The chain links TRBV6-1 to TRBJ1-2, with D possibly matching TRBD1 (6 bases). V was pared by 3 bases and J by 4 bases, with 12 bases between. Germline-derived CDR1 and CDR2 are MNHNS and SASEGT. The CDR3 covers 14 residues. CDR3 sequence (DNA): TGTGCCAGCAGTGAGGCCTGGGGGCTCTATGGCTACACCTTC. It encodes CASSEAWGLYGYTF.

The chain combines TRBV2 with TRBJ1-6; 7 bases fit TRBD1. The V segment lost 8 bases and the J segment 14 bases; nucleotides outside the gene matches: 15. This CDR3 comprises 14 residues. Germline CDR1 reads SNHLY; CDR2 reads FYNNEI. In DNA form, the CDR3 reads TGTGCCAGCTCCGACAGGGTAGGCATTCCGACCCTCCACTTT. Protein: CASSDRVGIPTLHF. The whole variable domain, filled in from reference TRBV2 and TRBJ1-6, reads EPEVTQTPSHQVTQMGQEVILRCVPISNHLYFYWYRQILGQKVEFLVSFYNNEISEKSEIFDDQFSVERPDGSNFTLKIRSTKLEDSAMYFCASSDRVGIPTLHFGNGTRLTVT.

The gene calls are TRBV4-2 and TRBJ1-5, with unresolved D. There are 20 residues in the CDR3. Per the germline V gene, CDR1 is LGHNA and CDR2 is YNFKEQ. V lost 0 bases, J lost 0 bases, and 21 bases lay in between. CDR3: CASSQDQWASAGYSNQPQHF. The CDR3 coding sequence is TGTGCCAGCAGCCAAGATCAATGGGCCTCGGCGGGTTATAGCAATCAGCCCCAGCATTTT.

This clone was counted only a few times. Other DNA sequences in the sample encode the same CDR3. This chain connects TRBV6-5 to TRBJ2-7, with 8 bases aligning to TRBD1. V dropped 5 bases and J dropped 4; count of bases not matched to a gene: 1. Germline CDR1 is MNHEY and CDR2 is SVGAGI. CDR3 size: 12 residues. For the CDR3, the DNA is TGTGCCAGCAGTCGACAGGGGTACGAGCAGTACTTC. This codes for CASSRQGYEQYF.

Remarks on this clone: The same CDR3 arises from other DNA sequences in this sample as well. The V gene is TRBV5-1, the J gene TRBJ1-1; D uncertain. V lost 0 bases to trimming and J lost 4 bases, with 10 bases between them. The CDR3 is 14 amino acids. Germline V gene lookup returns CDR1 SGHRS and CDR2 YFSETQ. CDR3 sequence: CASSLDGVGTEAFF. CDR3 in DNA: TGCGCCAGCAGCTTGGACGGGGTGGGCACTGAAGCTTTCTTT.

The gene calls are TRBV9 and TRBJ2-7, with 8 bases identical to TRBD1. Germline values: CDR1 SGDLS, CDR2 YYNGEE. This CDR3 is built from 14 residues. J gave up 5 bases and V 4 bases, and 8 bases lay outside the gene matches. The CDR3 nucleotides are TGTGCCAGCAGCCCTAGGACAGGGATCCACGAGCAGTACTTC. Protein product: CASSPRTGIHEQYF.

The rearrangement uses TRBV9 and TRBJ1-6; TRBD1 agrees at 8 bases. The germline gives CDR1 SGDLS, CDR2 YYNGEE. The CDR3 length is 16 residues. J gave up 6 bases and V 4 bases, and 9 bases lay outside the gene matches. The CDR3 DNA is TGTGCCAGCAGCACCGACAGGGGCCTCATTAATTCACCCCTCCACTTT. Protein: CASSTDRGLINSPLHF.

This clone has just one count. V gene TRBV19 combines with J gene TRBJ2-7; 10 nucleotides agree with TRBD2. In germline, CDR1 is LNHDA, CDR2 SQIVND (reference sequence). This CDR3 has 14 residues. Trimming at V came to 5 bases and at J to 4 bases, leaving 5 bases not matched to a gene. The CDR3 sequence is CASSLTSGAYEQYF. In DNA form, the CDR3 reads TGTGCCAGTAGTCTTACTAGCGGGGCTTACGAGCAGTACTTC. The whole variable domain, remainder taken from reference TRBV19 and TRBJ2-7, is DGGITQSPKYLFRKEGQNVTLSCEQNLNHDAMYWYRQDPGQGLRLIYYSQIVNDFQKGDIAEGYSVSREKKESFPLTVTSAQKNPTAFYLCASSLTSGAYEQYFGPGTRLTVT.

The CDR3 sequence: CASSLDREGYEQYF. CDR3 in DNA: TGCGCCAGCAGCTTGGACAGGGAGGGCTACGAGCAGTACTTC. The rearrangement joins TRBV5-1 to TRBJ2-7, with D possibly TRBD2 on 7 matching bases. V dropped 0 bases and J dropped 3 bases, with 10 bases sitting between them. This CDR3 contains 14 residues. Germline loops: CDR1 SGHRS, CDR2 YFSETQ. The full variable domain, completed using reference TRBV5-1 and TRBJ2-7, is KAGVTQTPRYLIKTRGQQVTLSCSPISGHRSVSWYQQTPGQGLQFLFEYFSETQRNKGNFPGRFSGRQFSNSRSEMNVSTLELGDSALYLCASSLDREGYEQYFGPGTRLTVT.

CDR3 nucleotides: TGTGCCAGCAGCTTGTCGCCTAGCGGGGGGAATGCTGGGGCCAACGTCCTGACTTTC. Translating it yields CASSLSPSGGNAGANVLTF. V usage is TRBV5-6 and J usage is TRBJ2-6, with 11 bases that match TRBD2. Losses at the gene ends were 1 base for V and 2 bases for J; bases not matched to a gene: 8. The CDR3 extends over 19 amino acids. CDR1 is SGHDT and CDR2 is YYEEEE in the germline V gene.